The 27 T cell receptor beta chains below all came from one sample that was sequenced in a study of T-cell memory formation after mild COVID-19. TCRdb analysed the 5' RACE reads with MiXCR anew, one entry per CDR3 protein. The data contain hundreds of thousands of distinct CDR3 sequences, about 22% of them singletons. The sample taken for sequencing was PBMCs or a T cell subset sorted from them (not recorded which). All receptors come from an adult woman who had mild COVID-19 (a few samples of this study predate the infection). Cell type and time point are not known.

Only a few counts were recorded for this clonotype. The chain joins TRBV3-1 to TRBJ2-5; 11 bases agree with TRBD2. V lost 3 bases, J lost 3 bases, and 3 bases stayed unmatched. Germline CDR1 LGHDT, CDR2 YNNKEL (reference sequence). This CDR3 contains 15 residues. CDR3 coding DNA: TGTGCCAGCAGCCAGACTAGCGGGGATGAAGAGACCCAGTACTTC. The encoded protein is CASSQTSGDEETQYF.

The chain uses TRBV10-2 and TRBJ2-5, with a weak D call TRBD2 (7 bases). This CDR3 region has 15 residues. CDR1 WSHSY and CDR2 SAAADI come from the germline V gene. V was pared by 6 bases and J by 5 bases, with 19 bases between. The CDR3 nucleotides read TGCGCCAGCAGAGAGAGGGGGGGAGACCGGGAGACCCAGTACTTC. Translated, it gives CASRERGGDRETQYF.

This clonotype was seen more than once but under ten times. The chain uses TRBV6-1 and TRBJ1-5, with D unresolved. Trimming removed 0 bases from V and 9 bases from J, with 15 bases in between. The CDR3 is 15 amino acids. Germline assignment: CDR1 MNHNS and CDR2 SASEGT. CDR3 in amino acids: CASSEARIAVRPQHF. CDR3 coding DNA: TGTGCCAGCAGTGAAGCGAGGATCGCGGTACGGCCCCAGCATTTT.

The chain carries TRBV12-3 or TRBV12-4 and TRBJ2-1; D gene uncertain. The V gene lost 4 bases and the J gene lost 5 bases, with 9 bases spanning the gap. This CDR3 contains 13 residues. Here the CDR3 DNA reads TGTGCCAGCAGTTCCGGGCCAAACAATGAGCAGTTCTTC. The encoded protein is CASSSGPNNEQFF.

The table lists this clonotype with many counts. The genes are TRBV5-1 and TRBJ2-3, with D perhaps assigned TRBD1 or TRBD2 (6 bases each). The CDR3 has 16 residues. Germline CDR1 reads SGHRS; CDR2 reads YFSETQ. The germline V and J ends were trimmed by 4 bases and 4 bases, with 19 bases remaining between them. CDR3: CASSNLGGGSADTQYF. In DNA, the CDR3 is TGCGCCAGCAGCAACCTCGGAGGGGGGTCCGCAGATACGCAGTATTTT. Using reference TRBV5-1 and TRBJ2-3 for the parts outside the CDR3, the full variable domain is KAGVTQTPRYLIKTRGQQVTLSCSPISGHRSVSWYQQTPGQGLQFLFEYFSETQRNKGNFPGRFSGRQFSNSRSEMNVSTLELGDSALYLCASSNLGGGSADTQYFGPGTRLTVL.

The V and J genes are TRBV4-1 and TRBJ1-1; TRBD1 aligns across 8 bases. The V segment lost 2 bases and the J segment 1 base; nucleotides outside the gene matches: 3. Germline CDR1 reads MGHRA; CDR2 reads YSYEKL. The CDR3 has 15 amino acids. The CDR3, as DNA: TGCGCCAGCAGCCAACTCGGACAGGGGAACACTGAAGCTTTCTTT. It yields the protein CASSQLGQGNTEAFF.

The CDR3 spells CASSLDPNWVETQYF. The CDR3 bases are TGTGCCAGCAGCTTAGATCCGAATTGGGTGGAGACCCAGTACTTC. The rearrangement joins TRBV11-2 to TRBJ2-5; D remains ambiguous. Germline V gene lookup returns CDR1 SGHAT and CDR2 FQNNGV. This CDR3 comprises 15 residues. The V end lost 0 bases, the J end lost 5 bases, and 13 bases lay between the germline ends.

This clonotype was counted a few times. The rearrangement joins TRBV12-3 or TRBV12-4 to TRBJ1-5; D not certain. There are 13 residues in the CDR3. Trimming left V 3 bases short and J 5 bases short, with 8 bases between. The CDR3 reads CASSFKGYQPQHF. The DNA of the CDR3 is TGTGCCAGCAGTTTTAAGGGATATCAGCCCCAGCATTTT.

The genes are TRBV18 and TRBJ1-1; a possible D gene is TRBD1 (5 bases). Germline V gene lookup returns CDR1 KGHSH and CDR2 LQKENI. V gave up 0 bases and J gave up 6 bases, with 11 bases separating them. The CDR3 consists of 14 residues. CDR3 sequence: CASSPPPGTAEAFF. CDR3 in DNA: TGTGCCAGCTCACCACCTCCAGGGACCGCTGAAGCTTTCTTT. The full variable domain, completed using reference TRBV18 and TRBJ1-1, is NAGVMQNPRHLVRRRGQEARLRCSPMKGHSHVYWYRQLPEEGLKFMVYLQKENIIDESGMPKERFSAEFPKEGPSILRIQQVVRGDSAAYFCASSPPPGTAEAFFGQGTRLTVV.

This clonotype was detected a few times. The chain links TRBV11-3 to TRBJ2-1; 10 bases fit TRBD2. V gave up 3 bases and J gave up 4 bases; unmatched junction bases: 6. The CDR3 runs 16 residues. Germline CDR1 and CDR2: SGHNT and YENEEA. CDR3 residues: CASSLSTSGIYNEQFF. The CDR3 DNA is TGTGCCAGCAGCTTGTCTACTAGCGGGATATACAATGAGCAGTTCTTC. Full variable domain (outside the CDR3, taken from reference TRBV11-3 and TRBJ2-1): EAGVVQSPRYKIIEKKQPVAFWCNPISGHNTLYWYLQNLGQGPELLIRYENEEAVDDSQLPKDRFSAERLKGVDSTLKIQPAELGDSAVYLCASSLSTSGIYNEQFFGPGTRLTVL.

This clonotype came up a few times. The V and J genes are TRBV12-3 or TRBV12-4 and TRBJ2-7; D perhaps matches TRBD1 (5 bases). Trimming took off 6 bases at V and 9 bases at J, with 15 bases between the two ends. The CDR3 extends over 12 amino acids. The CDR3 sequence is CASSLGQGRQYF. The CDR3 DNA follows: TGTGCCAGCAGCCTCGGGCAGGGAAGGCAGTACTTC.

V and J are TRBV20-1 and TRBJ2-3; 9 bases agree with TRBD2. Germline assignment: CDR1 DFQATT and CDR2 SNEGSKA (reference sequence). This CDR3 is built from 14 residues. The V gene end was trimmed by 1 base and the J gene end by 2 bases; junction bases not matched to a gene: 1. CDR3 protein: CSARGTSVTDTQYF. The CDR3 region has the DNA TGCAGTGCTAGAGGGACTAGCGTCACAGATACGCAGTATTTT.

This clonotype was seen just once. V gene TRBV30 combines with J gene TRBJ1-1, with unresolved D. V was shortened by 8 bases and J by 2 bases, with 15 bases between the two germline ends. Per the germline V gene, CDR1 is GTSNPN and CDR2 is SVGIG (reference sequence). The CDR3 contains 13 residues. CDR3 region: CAGRILTNTEAFF. The CDR3 coding sequence is TGTGCCGGCCGGATCTTGACAAACACTGAAGCTTTCTTT.

The chain is built from TRBV12-3 or TRBV12-4 and TRBJ1-1, with 9 bases lining up with TRBD1. The CDR3 has 14 residues. J lost 6 bases, V lost 6 bases, and 8 bases had no gene match. The CDR3 region has the DNA TGTGCCAGCAGCCCCGGAGACAGGGGGGCTGAAGCTTTCTTT. This codes for CASSPGDRGAEAFF.

This clonotype turned up a few times. This chain links TRBV9 with TRBJ1-6, with D perhaps matching TRBD1 (6 bases). The CDR3 is 15 amino acids. V lost 4 bases and J lost 2, with 10 bases in between. The V gene's germline CDR1 is SGDLS and CDR2 YYNGEE. The CDR3 sequence is CASSPRTAYNSPLHF. The CDR3 nucleotides are TGTGCCAGCAGCCCTCGGACAGCCTATAATTCACCCCTCCACTTT.

This clonotype came up a few times. The V gene is TRBV30, the J gene TRBJ2-7; 10 nucleotides match TRBD2. The germline CDR1 and CDR2 sequences are GTSNPN and SVGIG (reference sequence). There are 15 residues in the CDR3. Trimming at V came to 1 base and at J to 2 bases, leaving 5 bases not matched to a gene. The CDR3 bases are TGTGCCTGGAGTGGAGAGCGGGGGGGCCCCTACGAGCAGTACTTC. As protein: CAWSGERGGPYEQYF.

The V and J genes are TRBV5-1 and TRBJ1-4; 9 bases map to TRBD1. Trimming took 4 bases from V and 5 from J; bases not matched to a gene: 3. Per germline, CDR1 SGHRS and CDR2 YFSETQ. CDR3 length: 14 amino acids. As DNA, the CDR3 is TGCGCCAGCAGCCACGACAGGGGGAATGAAAAACTGTTTTTT. Encoded protein: CASSHDRGNEKLFF.

On this clonotype itself: At one of its ends the junction is not consistent with the germline gene, which may arise from a read error. The chain uses TRBV28 and TRBJ2-7, with D perhaps TRBD2 (7 bases). Per germline, CDR1 MDHEN and CDR2 SYDVKM. The CDR3 totals 11 residues. The CDR3 region is CASSSGGRRGF. The CDR3 DNA reads TGTGCCAGCAGTTCCGGGGGGCGCAGGGGCTTC.

This clonotype turned up a few times. The CDR3 loop reads CASSEYTGNGYTF. CDR3 sequence (DNA): TGTGCCAGCAGTGAATATACAGGCAATGGCTACACCTTC. The chain carries TRBV25-1 and TRBJ1-2; possible D gene TRBD1, 5 bases. Germline values: CDR1 MGHDK, CDR2 SYGVNS. This CDR3 spans 13 amino acids. V lost 0 bases to trimming and J lost 6 bases, with 8 bases between them.

This clonotype was observed at least ten times. The V and J genes are TRBV5-1 and TRBJ2-7; 8 nucleotides match TRBD2. This CDR3 comprises 14 residues. Losses at the gene ends were 4 bases for V and 3 bases for J; bases not matched to a gene: 6. CDR1 is SGHRS, CDR2 YFSETQ, per germline. DNA for the CDR3: TGCGCCAGCAGCGCGGGGGGTCCGAGCTACGAGCAGTACTTC. As protein: CASSAGGPSYEQYF.

V gene TRBV6-5 combines with J gene TRBJ1-1; D is possibly TRBD1 (5 bases). The germline V and J ends were trimmed by 7 bases and 1 base, with 10 bases remaining between them. CDR3 length: 13 residues. Germline V gene lookup returns CDR1 MNHEY and CDR2 SVGAGI. CDR3 amino acids: CASTKGPNTEAFF. The CDR3 bases are TGTGCCAGCACGAAGGGACCGAACACTGAAGCTTTCTTT.

The genes are TRBV20-1 and TRBJ1-5; TRBD1 might be the D (6 bases). Germline lookup yields CDR1 DFQATT and CDR2 SNEGSKA (reference sequence). V was clipped by 3 bases and J by 5 bases, with 11 bases between them. This CDR3 has 13 amino acids. The CDR3: CSASRTVDQPQHF. Written as DNA, the CDR3 is TGCAGTGCTAGTCGGACAGTCGATCAGCCCCAGCATTTT.

The chain couples TRBV29-1 to TRBJ2-1; 12 bases are a match to TRBD1. The CDR3 is made up of 16 amino acids. Trimming cost V 6 bases and J 9 bases; bases outside gene matches: 15. Germline V gene data show CDR1 as SQVTM and CDR2 as ANQGSEA. CDR3 loop: CSVEPPPGQGAGEQFF. The CDR3 DNA reads as TGCAGCGTCGAGCCACCTCCGGGACAGGGGGCCGGTGAGCAGTTCTTC.

CDR3 residues: CATSDSYSGGAGETQYF. CDR3 nucleotide sequence: TGTGCCACCAGTGACTCGTATAGCGGGGGGGCCGGGGAGACCCAGTACTTC. The chain recombines TRBV24-1 with TRBJ2-5, with 11 nucleotides matching TRBD2. The V segment lost 4 bases and the J segment 5 bases; nucleotides outside the gene matches: 11. Per the germline V gene, CDR1 is KGHDR and CDR2 is SFDVKD. CDR3 length equals 17 residues.

The chain's CDR3 is CASSFEGVITGELFF. The CDR3 coding sequence is TGCGCCAGCAGCTTCGAAGGGGTGATCACCGGGGAGCTGTTTTTT. The chain carries TRBV5-1 and TRBJ2-2; possible D gene TRBD1, 5 bases. This CDR3 is built from 15 residues. The ends were cut back, 2 bases at V and 4 bases at J, with 12 bases in the middle. The germline V gene has CDR1 SGHRS and CDR2 YFSETQ.

The J gene is TRBJ1-1, the V gene TRBV19, with D possibly matching TRBD1 (5 bases). CDR3 length: 17 residues. The V gene lost 0 bases and the J gene lost 0 bases, with 14 bases spanning the gap. CDR1 is LNHDA and CDR2 is SQIVND in the germline V gene (reference sequence). The DNA of the CDR3 is TGTGCCAGTAGTATAGAGGCAGGGAAGGGAATGAACACTGAAGCTTTCTTT. This codes for CASSIEAGKGMNTEAFF.

This clonotype was counted a few times. The chain uses TRBV6-1 and TRBJ2-6; no reliable D call. The CDR3 length is 13 residues. Germline lookup yields CDR1 MNHNS and CDR2 SASEGT. Trimming left V 4 bases short and J 2 bases short, with 3 bases between. The CDR3 coding sequence is TGTGCCAGCAGTGTGACTGGGGCCAACGTCCTGACTTTC. This encodes CASSVTGANVLTF.